Below, 2 T cell receptor beta chains from the same sample are listed, as sequenced in a study of blood T cells in healthy people across ages. A J-beta primer mix and a sample-barcoded 5' primer were used in a second PCR of roughly 7 to 12 cycles. TCRdb re-called the 5' RACE reads with MiXCR, one entry per CDR3 protein. The table includes around 1,500,000 distinct CDR3 sequences, 25% to 30% detected once. Sequences were obtained from blood. The receptor source for this set is a woman aged 30 to 39 in good health.

This chain uses TRBV20-1 with TRBJ1-2; perhaps TRBD1 as D (5 bases). V was cut by 8 bases and J by 4 bases, with 17 bases left in between. CDR3 size: 13 residues. Germline lookup yields CDR1 DFQATT and CDR2 SNEGSKA (reference sequence). CDR3: CSLGLGGVYGYTF. The DNA of the CDR3 is TGCAGTTTAGGGTTGGGAGGGGTCTATGGCTACACCTTC.

Regarding this clonotype: This may stem from a read error, because a much larger clone lies one nucleotide away. The V gene is TRBV7-2, the J gene TRBJ2-7; possibly TRBD1 or TRBD2 for D (5 bases each). The V gene's germline CDR1 is SGHTA and CDR2 FQGNSA. V was cut by 6 bases and J by 3 bases, with 15 bases left in between. The CDR3 loop spans 14 amino acids. The CDR3 nucleotides are TGTGCCAGCAGGCTCCGGGGCTCGGTCTACGAGCAGTACTTC. Translating gives CASRLRGSVYEQYF.